This T cell receptor (beta chain) was recorded in a study of graft-versus-host responses after intestinal transplantation. General study points: Recipient marrow showed GvH clones, some seen first in ileum or blood.

As to this clone: The antigen is not known.

Here immunoSEQ multiplex PCR was the method, and the copy in TCRdb shows in-frame clones only, minus some. The sample has 55,000 to 80,000 clones, roughly nine tenths seen once. The sequenced sample was unstimulated CD8+ T cells sorted from spleen or lymph node cells, obtained before transplant. This sequence originates from a human donor who was the organ donor for an intestinal transplant.

As DNA, the CDR3 is TGTGCCAGCAGCCAAGGGGATGACAGTACCCTCACAGATACGCAGTATTTT. Translating gives CASSQGDDSTLTDTQYF. The chain has TRBV14 and TRBJ2-3; a weak D match, TRBD1 (5 bases). This CDR3 comprises 17 residues. Germline V lookup: CDR1 SGHDN, CDR2 FVKESK. The germline V and J ends were trimmed by 1 base and 2 bases, with 16 bases remaining between them.